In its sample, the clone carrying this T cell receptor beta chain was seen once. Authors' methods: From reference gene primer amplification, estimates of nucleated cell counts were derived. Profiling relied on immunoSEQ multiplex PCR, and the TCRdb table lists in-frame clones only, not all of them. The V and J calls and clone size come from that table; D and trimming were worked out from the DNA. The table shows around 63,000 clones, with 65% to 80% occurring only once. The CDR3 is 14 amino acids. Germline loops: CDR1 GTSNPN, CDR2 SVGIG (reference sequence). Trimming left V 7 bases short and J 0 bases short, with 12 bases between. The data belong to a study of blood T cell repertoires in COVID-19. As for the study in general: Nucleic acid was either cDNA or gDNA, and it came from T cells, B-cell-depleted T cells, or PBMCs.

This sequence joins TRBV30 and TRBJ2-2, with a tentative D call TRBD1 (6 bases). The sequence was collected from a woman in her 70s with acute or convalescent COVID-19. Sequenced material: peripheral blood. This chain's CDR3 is CASRQASNTGELFF. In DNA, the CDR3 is TGTGCCTCCAGACAGGCCTCGAACACCGGGGAGCTGTTTTTT.